These 8 T cell receptor beta chains share one sample of origin, sequenced in a study of T cells in Graves' hyperthyroidism and ophthalmopathy. Using RNA transcripts as the source, TCR beta CDR3 regions were amplified. A set of HTBI primers served as the primers for a first-round RT-PCR of the TCR CDR3. One entry per CDR3 protein, called by TCRdb with MiXCR from the multiplex PCR reads. The table shows under 750,000 distinct CDR3 sequences, with approximately 19% occurring only once. The sample consisted of blood. These receptors were taken from a woman in her 50s with Graves' hyperthyroidism that later progressed to Graves' ophthalmopathy.

In its sample, this clonotype was seen a few times. The junction does not match germline at one end; this may be a read error. V is TRBV7-7 and J is TRBJ2-1; the match to TRBD2 covers 10 bases. CDR1 and CDR2 from the germline V gene are SSHAT and FNYEAQ (reference sequence). The CDR3 runs to 14 residues. CDR3 in amino acids: CASSKGLALDEQFF. Here the CDR3 DNA reads TGTGCTAGCAGCAAGGGACTAGCGCTCGATGAGCAGTTCTTC.

In this sample, this clonotype turned up a few times. The V gene is TRBV6-1, the J gene TRBJ1-1, with D possibly being TRBD1 (5 bases). The CDR3 runs to 14 residues. V was cut by 11 bases and J by 2 bases, with 18 bases left in between. The germline gives CDR1 MNHNS, CDR2 SASEGT. The CDR3 loop is CAGGSSGHNTEAFF. The CDR3 coding sequence is TGTGCCGGGGGATCATCAGGTCATAACACTGAAGCTTTCTTT.

This clonotype has just a few counts. J is TRBJ1-2 and V is TRBV5-1; 8 bases agree with TRBD1. Unmatched junction bases numbered 13, after V lost 3 bases and J lost 6 bases. The CDR3 runs 16 residues. Germline CDR1 is SGHRS and CDR2 is YFSETQ. CDR3 DNA: TGCGCCAGCAGCTCCCAACCGGGACAGGAGATGAATGGCTACACCTTC. Translation gives CASSSQPGQEMNGYTF.

The chain uses TRBV6-1 and TRBJ2-3, with TRBD2 matching 16 bases. V lost 6 bases to trimming and J lost 3 bases; unmatched junction nucleotides: 9. In germline, CDR1 is MNHNS, CDR2 SASEGT. The CDR3 sequence is 18 residues long. CDR3 protein: CASRPGLAGGLGTDTQYF. CDR3 nucleotides: TGTGCCAGCAGACCGGGACTAGCGGGGGGGCTTGGGACAGATACGCAGTATTTT.

This clonotype was seen at least ten times. V is TRBV6-2 or TRBV6-3 and J is TRBJ1-1, with D possibly matching TRBD1 (6 bases). V was trimmed by 5 bases and J by 1 base, leaving 14 bases between them. The CDR3 sequence is 15 residues long. CDR1 is MNHEY and CDR2 is SVGEGT in the germline V gene. Here the CDR3 DNA reads TGTGCCAGCAGTCGAAGGACAGTGAGGAACACTGAAGCTTTCTTT. Residues: CASSRRTVRNTEAFF.

In the case of this clonotype: Given a much more abundant clone one base away, this may be a read error. This chain uses TRBV18 with TRBJ2-1; TRBD1 agrees at 8 bases. The CDR3 is 12 residues long. The ends lost 4 bases at V and 8 bases at J; junction bases unmatched: 1. The germline gives CDR1 KGHSH, CDR2 LQKENI. CDR3 in DNA: TGTGCCAGCTCACAACAGGGGGATGAGCAGTTCTTC. It codes for CASSQQGDEQFF.

The chain recombines TRBV20-1 with TRBJ2-1; 8 bases match TRBD2. This CDR3 contains 15 residues. Germline V gene data show CDR1 as DFQATT and CDR2 as SNEGSKA (reference sequence). Trimming at V came to 6 bases and at J to 2 bases, leaving 9 bases not matched to a gene. CDR3 sequence (DNA): TGCAGTGCAAAAGGTCCGGGGGGGGCCTACAATGAGCAGTTCTTC. Translating gives CSAKGPGGAYNEQFF.

This clonotype was detected many times. V gene TRBV7-6 combines with J gene TRBJ2-1, with 9 positions matching TRBD2. Germline V lookup: CDR1 SGHVS, CDR2 FNYEAQ. V shed 3 bases, J shed 5 bases, and the junction held 5 bases outside the gene matches. This CDR3 is built from 15 residues. In DNA, the CDR3 is TGTGCCAGCAGCTTGGGCGGGGGGGCTCACAATGAGCAGTTCTTC. This sequence encodes CASSLGGGAHNEQFF.